The T cell receptor (beta chain) under discussion was sequenced for a study of cytomegalovirus exposure and HLA in healthy donors. V dropped 0 bases and J dropped 6 bases, with 8 bases sitting between them. The germline gives CDR1 SGHTA, CDR2 FQGNSA. The CDR3 has 13 amino acids. Primers included in the PCR were 60 Vbeta and 13 Jbeta primers. Some clones are missing from TCRdb's copy, which holds only in-frame ones; the method was immunoSEQ multiplex PCR. The data contain 200,000 to 250,000 clones, nearly 80% of them seen just once; the ten biggest clones take up about 1.8%. This clone was counted only a few times.

The sequencing sample was made of PBMCs. J is TRBJ1-2 and V is TRBV7-2, with D tentatively TRBD1 (5 bases). The TCR originated in a man younger than 35 in good health and CMV-seronegative. The CDR3 here is CASSLAPGNGYTF. Here the CDR3 DNA reads TGTGCCAGCAGCTTAGCACCAGGGAATGGCTACACCTTC.